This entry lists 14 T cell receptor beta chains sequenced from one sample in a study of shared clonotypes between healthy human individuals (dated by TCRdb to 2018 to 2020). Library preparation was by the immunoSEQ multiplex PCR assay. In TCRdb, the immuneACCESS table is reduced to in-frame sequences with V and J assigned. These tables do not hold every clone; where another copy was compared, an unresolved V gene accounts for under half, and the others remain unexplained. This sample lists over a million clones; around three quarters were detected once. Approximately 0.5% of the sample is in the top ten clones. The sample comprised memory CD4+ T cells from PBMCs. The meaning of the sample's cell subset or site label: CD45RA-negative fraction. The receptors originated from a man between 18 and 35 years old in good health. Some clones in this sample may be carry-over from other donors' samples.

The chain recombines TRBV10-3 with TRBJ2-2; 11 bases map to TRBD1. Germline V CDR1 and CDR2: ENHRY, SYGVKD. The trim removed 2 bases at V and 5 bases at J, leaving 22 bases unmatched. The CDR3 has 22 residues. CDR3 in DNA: TGTGCCATCAGTGAGAACCCCGGGAAGGGACAGGGGGAATGGCGGCGGACCGGGGAGCTGTTTTTT. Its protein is CAISENPGKGQGEWRRTGELFF.

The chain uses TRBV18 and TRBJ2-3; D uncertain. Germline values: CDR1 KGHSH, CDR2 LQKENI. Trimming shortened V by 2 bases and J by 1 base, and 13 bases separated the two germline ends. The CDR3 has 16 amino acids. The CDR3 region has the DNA TGTGCCAGCTCACCAAGCCTCGAACCAGGCACAGATACGCAGTATTTT. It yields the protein CASSPSLEPGTDTQYF.

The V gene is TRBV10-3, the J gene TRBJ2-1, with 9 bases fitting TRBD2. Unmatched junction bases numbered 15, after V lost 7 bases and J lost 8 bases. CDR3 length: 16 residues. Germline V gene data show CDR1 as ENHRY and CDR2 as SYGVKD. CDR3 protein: CAITEGRREGRDEQFF. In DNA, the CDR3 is TGTGCCATCACAGAGGGTCGGCGGGAGGGCCGAGATGAGCAGTTCTTC.

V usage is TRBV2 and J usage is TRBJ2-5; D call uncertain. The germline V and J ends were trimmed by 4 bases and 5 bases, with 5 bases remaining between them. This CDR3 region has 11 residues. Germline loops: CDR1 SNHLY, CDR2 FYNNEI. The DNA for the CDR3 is TGTGCCAGCAGTGGTCAGGAGACCCAGTACTTC. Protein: CASSGQETQYF.

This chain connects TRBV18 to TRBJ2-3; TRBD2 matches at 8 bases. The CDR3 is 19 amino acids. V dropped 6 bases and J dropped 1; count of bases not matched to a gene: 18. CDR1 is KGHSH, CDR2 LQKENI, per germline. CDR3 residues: CASSPKGAQAGAGTDTQYF. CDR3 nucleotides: TGTGCCAGCTCCCCAAAAGGCGCTCAAGCGGGAGCGGGCACAGATACGCAGTATTTT.

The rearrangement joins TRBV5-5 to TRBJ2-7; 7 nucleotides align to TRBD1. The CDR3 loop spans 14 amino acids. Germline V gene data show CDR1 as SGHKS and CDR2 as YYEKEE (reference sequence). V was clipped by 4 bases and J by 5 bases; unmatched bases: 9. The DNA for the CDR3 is TGTGCCAGCAGCCCGACAGGGATAAGGAACGAGCAGTACTTC. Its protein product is CASSPTGIRNEQYF.

The CDR3 is CASSWGPQPSYEQYF. CDR3 in DNA: TGCGCCAGCAGCTGGGGACCTCAACCTTCCTACGAGCAGTACTTC. This chain connects TRBV5-1 to TRBJ2-7; tentatively, D is TRBD1 or TRBD2 (5 bases each). Germline V CDR1 and CDR2: SGHRS, YFSETQ. The CDR3 sequence is 15 residues long. With 3 bases removed from V and 1 base from J, the gap between germline ends came to 14 bases.

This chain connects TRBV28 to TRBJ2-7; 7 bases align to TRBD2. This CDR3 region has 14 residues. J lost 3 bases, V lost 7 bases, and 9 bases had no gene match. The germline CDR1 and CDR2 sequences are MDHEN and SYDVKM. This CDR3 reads CASNGAVAGYEQYF. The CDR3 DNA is TGTGCCAGCAACGGGGCAGTAGCGGGCTACGAGCAGTACTTC.

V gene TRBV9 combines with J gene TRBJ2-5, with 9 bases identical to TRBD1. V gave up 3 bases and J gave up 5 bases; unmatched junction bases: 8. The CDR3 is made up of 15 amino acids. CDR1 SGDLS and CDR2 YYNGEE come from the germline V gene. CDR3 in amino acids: CASSAPGTGRETQYF. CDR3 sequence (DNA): TGTGCCAGCAGCGCCCCCGGGACAGGGAGGGAGACCCAGTACTTC.

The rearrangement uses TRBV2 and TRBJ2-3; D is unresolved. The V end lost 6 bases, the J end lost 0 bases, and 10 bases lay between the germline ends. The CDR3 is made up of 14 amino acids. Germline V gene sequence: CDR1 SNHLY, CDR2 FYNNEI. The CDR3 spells CASSLEGSTDTQYF. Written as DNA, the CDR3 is TGTGCCAGCAGCCTCGAAGGTAGCACAGATACGCAGTATTTT.

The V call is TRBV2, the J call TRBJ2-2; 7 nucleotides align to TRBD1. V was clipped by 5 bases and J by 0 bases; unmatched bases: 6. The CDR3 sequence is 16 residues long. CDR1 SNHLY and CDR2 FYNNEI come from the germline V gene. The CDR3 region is CASSTQTGTNTGELFF. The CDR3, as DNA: TGTGCCAGCAGTACCCAGACAGGGACGAACACCGGGGAGCTGTTTTTT. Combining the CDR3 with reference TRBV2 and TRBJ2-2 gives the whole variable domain EPEVTQTPSHQVTQMGQEVILRCVPISNHLYFYWYRQILGQKVEFLVSFYNNEISEKSEIFDDQFSVERPDGSNFTLKIRSTKLEDSAMYFCASSTQTGTNTGELFFGEGSRLTVL.

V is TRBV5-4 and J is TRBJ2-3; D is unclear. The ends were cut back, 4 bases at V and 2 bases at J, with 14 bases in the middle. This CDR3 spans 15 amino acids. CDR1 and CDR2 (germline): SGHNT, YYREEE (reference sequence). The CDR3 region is CASSTPREYTDTQYF. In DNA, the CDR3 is TGTGCCAGCAGCACCCCTAGGGAATACACAGATACGCAGTATTTT.

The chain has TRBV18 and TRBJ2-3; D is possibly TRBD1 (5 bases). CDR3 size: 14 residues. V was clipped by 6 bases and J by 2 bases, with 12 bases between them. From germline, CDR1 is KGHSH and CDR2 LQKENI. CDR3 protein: CASSLTVNTDTQYF. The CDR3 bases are TGTGCCAGCTCCTTGACAGTCAACACAGATACGCAGTATTTT.

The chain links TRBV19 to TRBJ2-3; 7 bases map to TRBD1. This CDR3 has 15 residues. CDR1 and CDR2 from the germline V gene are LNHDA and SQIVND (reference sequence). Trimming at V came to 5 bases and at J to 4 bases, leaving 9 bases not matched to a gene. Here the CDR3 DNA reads TGTGCCAGTAGTGTAACAGGGGTTGGGTCAGATACGCAGTATTTT. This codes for CASSVTGVGSDTQYF.